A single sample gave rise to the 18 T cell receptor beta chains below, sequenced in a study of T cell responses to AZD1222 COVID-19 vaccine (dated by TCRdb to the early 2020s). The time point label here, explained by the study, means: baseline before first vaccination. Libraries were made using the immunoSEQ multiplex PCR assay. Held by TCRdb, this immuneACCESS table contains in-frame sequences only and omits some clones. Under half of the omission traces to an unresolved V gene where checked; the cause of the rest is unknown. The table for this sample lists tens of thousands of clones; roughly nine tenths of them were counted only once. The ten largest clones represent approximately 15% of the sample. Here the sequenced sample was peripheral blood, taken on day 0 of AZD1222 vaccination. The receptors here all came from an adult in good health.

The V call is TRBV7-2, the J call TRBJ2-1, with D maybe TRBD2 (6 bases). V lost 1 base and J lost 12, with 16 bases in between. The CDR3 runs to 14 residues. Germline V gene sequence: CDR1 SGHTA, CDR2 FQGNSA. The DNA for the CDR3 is TGTGCCAGCAGCTTAGGGAGGGAGCGACGGTGGCAGTTCTTC. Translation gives CASSLGRERRWQFF.

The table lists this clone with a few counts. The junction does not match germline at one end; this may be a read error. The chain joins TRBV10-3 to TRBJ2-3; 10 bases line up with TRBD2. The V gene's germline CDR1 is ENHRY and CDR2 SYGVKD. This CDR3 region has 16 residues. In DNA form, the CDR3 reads TGTGCCATCAGCATGTCCGGGACTAGCGCCACAGGTACGCAGTATTTT. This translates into CAISMSGTSATGTQYF.

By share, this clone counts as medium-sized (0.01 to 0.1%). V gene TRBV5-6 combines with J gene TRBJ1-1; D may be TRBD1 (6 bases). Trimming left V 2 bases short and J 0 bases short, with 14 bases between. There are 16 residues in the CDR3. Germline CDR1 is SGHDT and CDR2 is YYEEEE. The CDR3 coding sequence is TGTGCCAGCAGCTTTAGGGCAGGGGAAATGAACACTGAAGCTTTCTTT. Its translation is CASSFRAGEMNTEAFF.

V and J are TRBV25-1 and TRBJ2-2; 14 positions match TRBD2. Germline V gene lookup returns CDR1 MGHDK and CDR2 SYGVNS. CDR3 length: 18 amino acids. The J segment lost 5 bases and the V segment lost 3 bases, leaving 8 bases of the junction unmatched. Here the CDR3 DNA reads TGTGCCAGCAGTGACACGGGACTAGCGGGAGTGGGGACCGGGGAGCTGTTTTTT. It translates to CASSDTGLAGVGTGELFF.

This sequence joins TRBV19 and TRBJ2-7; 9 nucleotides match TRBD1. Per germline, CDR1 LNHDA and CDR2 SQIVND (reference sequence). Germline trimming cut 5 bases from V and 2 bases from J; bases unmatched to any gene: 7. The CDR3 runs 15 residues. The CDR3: CASSALQGAAYEQYF. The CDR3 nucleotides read TGTGCCAGTAGTGCCCTACAGGGGGCCGCCTACGAGCAGTACTTC.

The CDR3 nucleotides read TGCGCCAGCAGCCAATCCCGGGGGGACCAAGAGACCCAGTACTTC. Its translation is CASSQSRGDQETQYF. The chain couples TRBV4-1 to TRBJ2-5; 7 nucleotides agree with TRBD2. From germline, CDR1 is MGHRA and CDR2 YSYEKL. V shed 2 bases and J 0 bases; nucleotides not matched to a gene: 3. The CDR3 is 15 residues long.

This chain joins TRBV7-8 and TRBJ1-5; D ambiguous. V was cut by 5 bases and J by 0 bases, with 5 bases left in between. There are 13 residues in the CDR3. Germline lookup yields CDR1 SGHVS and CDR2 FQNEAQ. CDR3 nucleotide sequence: TGTGCCAGCAGCCCGGATAGCAATCAGCCCCAGCATTTT. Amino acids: CASSPDSNQPQHF.

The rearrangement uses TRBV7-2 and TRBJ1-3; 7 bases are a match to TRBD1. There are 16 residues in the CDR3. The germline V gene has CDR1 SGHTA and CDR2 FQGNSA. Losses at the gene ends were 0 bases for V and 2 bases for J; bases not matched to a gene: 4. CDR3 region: CASSLAQGGTGNTIYF. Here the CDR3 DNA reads TGTGCCAGCAGCTTAGCGCAGGGGGGCACTGGAAACACCATATATTTT.

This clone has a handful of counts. This chain's CDR3 is CASSARTVRSYGYTF. The CDR3 DNA reads as TGTGCCAGCAGTGCCCGGACAGTCCGTAGCTATGGCTACACCTTC. The rearrangement links TRBV2 to TRBJ1-2, with a weak D call TRBD1 (6 bases). V dropped 4 bases and J dropped 4 bases, with 16 bases sitting between them. CDR1 is SNHLY and CDR2 is FYNNEI in the germline V gene. This CDR3 has 15 residues.

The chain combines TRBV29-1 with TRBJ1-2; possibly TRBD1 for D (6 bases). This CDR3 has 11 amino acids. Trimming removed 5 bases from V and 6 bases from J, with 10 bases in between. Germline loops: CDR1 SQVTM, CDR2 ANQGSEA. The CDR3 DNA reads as TGCAGCGTTCTTGGGGGCCATGGCTACACCTTC. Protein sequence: CSVLGGHGYTF.

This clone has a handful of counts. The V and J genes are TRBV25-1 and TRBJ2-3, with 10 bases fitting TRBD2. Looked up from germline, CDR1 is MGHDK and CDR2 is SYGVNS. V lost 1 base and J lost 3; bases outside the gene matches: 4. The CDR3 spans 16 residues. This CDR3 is CASSEFSGRKTDTQYF. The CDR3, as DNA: TGTGCCAGCAGTGAATTTAGCGGGAGGAAGACAGATACGCAGTATTTT.

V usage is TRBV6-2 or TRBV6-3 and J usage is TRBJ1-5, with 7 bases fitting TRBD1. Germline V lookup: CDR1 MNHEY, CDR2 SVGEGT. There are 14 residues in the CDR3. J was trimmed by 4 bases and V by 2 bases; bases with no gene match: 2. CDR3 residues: CASSYRGPNQPQHF. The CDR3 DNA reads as TGTGCCAGCAGTTACAGGGGGCCTAATCAGCCCCAGCATTTT.

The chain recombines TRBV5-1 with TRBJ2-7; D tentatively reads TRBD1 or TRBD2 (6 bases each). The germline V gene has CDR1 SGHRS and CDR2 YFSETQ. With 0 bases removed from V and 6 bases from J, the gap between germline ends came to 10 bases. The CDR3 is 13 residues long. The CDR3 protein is CASSLGRGSEQYF. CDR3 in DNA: TGCGCCAGCAGCTTGGGGAGGGGGAGCGAGCAGTACTTC.

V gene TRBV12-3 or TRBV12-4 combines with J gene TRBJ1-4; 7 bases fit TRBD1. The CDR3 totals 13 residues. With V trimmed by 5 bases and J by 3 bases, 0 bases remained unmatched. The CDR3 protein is CASSTGANEKLFF. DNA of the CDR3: TGTGCCAGCAGTACAGGGGCTAATGAAAAACTGTTTTTT.

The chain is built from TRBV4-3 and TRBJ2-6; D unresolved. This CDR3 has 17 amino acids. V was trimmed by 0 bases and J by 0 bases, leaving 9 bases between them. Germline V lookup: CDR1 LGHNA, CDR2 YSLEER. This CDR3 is CASSQETLSSGANVLTF. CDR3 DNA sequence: TGCGCCAGCAGCCAAGAGACGTTGAGCTCTGGGGCCAACGTCCTGACTTTC.

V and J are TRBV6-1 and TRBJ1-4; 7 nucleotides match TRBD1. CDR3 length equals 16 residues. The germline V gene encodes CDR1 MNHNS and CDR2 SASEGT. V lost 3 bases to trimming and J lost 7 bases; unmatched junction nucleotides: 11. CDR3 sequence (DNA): TGTGCCAGCAGTGACCCAGGGGGTCCGGACGGTGAAAAACTGTTTTTT. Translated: CASSDPGGPDGEKLFF.

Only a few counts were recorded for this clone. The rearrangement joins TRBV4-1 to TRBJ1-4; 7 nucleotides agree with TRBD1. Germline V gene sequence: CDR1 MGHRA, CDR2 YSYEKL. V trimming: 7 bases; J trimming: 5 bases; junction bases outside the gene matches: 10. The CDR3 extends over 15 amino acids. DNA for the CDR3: TGCGCCAGCATGGGGGAGGGACAGATCAATGAAAAACTGTTTTTT. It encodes CASMGEGQINEKLFF.

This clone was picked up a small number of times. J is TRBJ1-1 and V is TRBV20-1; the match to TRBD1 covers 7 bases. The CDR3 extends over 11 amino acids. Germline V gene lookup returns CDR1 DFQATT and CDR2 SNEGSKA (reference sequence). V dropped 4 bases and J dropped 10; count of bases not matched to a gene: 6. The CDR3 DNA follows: TGCAGTGCTACAGGGGGGAAAGCAGCTTTCTTT. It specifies CSATGGKAAFF.